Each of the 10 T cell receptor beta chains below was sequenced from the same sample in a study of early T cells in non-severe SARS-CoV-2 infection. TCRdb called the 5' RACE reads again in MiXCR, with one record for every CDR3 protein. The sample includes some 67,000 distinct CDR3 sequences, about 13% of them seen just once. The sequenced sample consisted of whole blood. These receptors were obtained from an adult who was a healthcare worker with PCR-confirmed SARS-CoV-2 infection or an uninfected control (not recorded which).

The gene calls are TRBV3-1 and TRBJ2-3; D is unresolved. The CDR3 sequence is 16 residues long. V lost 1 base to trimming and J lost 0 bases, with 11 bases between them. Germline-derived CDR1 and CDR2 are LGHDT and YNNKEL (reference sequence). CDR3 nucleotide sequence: TGTGCCAGCAGCCAAGGGTCAGCGCTAAGCACAGATACGCAGTATTTT. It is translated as CASSQGSALSTDTQYF.

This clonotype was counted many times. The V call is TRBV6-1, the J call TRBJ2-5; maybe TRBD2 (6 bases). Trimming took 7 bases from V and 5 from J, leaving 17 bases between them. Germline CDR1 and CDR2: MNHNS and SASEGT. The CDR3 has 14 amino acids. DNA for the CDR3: TGTGCCAGCACCTATCTCCGGGAGATGGAGACCCAGTACTTC. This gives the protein CASTYLREMETQYF.

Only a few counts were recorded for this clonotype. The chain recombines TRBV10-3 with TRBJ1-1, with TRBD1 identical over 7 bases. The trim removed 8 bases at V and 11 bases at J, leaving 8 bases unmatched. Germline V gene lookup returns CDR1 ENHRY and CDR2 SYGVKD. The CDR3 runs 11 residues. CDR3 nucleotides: TGTGCCATCCAAGTCAGGGGGGACGCTTTCTTT. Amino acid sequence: CAIQVRGDAFF.

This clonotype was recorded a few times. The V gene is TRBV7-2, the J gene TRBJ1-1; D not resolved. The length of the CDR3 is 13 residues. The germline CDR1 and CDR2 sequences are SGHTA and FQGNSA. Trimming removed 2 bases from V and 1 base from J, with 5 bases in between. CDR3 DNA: TGTGCCAGCAGCTTAATGGGGAACACTGAAGCTTTCTTT. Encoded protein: CASSLMGNTEAFF.

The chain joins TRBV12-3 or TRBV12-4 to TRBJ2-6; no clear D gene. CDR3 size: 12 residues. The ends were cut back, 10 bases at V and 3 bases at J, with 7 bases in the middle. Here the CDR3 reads CATRGGANVLTF. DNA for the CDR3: TGTGCCACTCGTGGTGGGGCCAACGTCCTGACTTTC.

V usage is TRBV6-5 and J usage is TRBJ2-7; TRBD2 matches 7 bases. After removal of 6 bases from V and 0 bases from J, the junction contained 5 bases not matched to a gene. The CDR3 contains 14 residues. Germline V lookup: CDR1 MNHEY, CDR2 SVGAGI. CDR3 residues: CASRRTRDSYEQYF. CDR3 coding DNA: TGTGCCAGCAGACGGACTAGAGACTCCTACGAGCAGTACTTC.

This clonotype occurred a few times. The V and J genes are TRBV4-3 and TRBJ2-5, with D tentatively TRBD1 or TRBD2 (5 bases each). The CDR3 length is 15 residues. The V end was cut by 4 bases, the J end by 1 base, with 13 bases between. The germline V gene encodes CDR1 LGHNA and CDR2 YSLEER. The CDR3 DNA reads TGCGCCAGCAGCCGAGGGACCTCTACCCAAGAGACCCAGTACTTC. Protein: CASSRGTSTQETQYF.

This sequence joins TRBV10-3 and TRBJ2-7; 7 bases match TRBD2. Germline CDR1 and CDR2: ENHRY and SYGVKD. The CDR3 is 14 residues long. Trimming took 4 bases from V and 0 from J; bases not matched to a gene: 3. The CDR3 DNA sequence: TGTGCCATCAGTGGGGACTATAACTCCTACGAGCAGTACTTC. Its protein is CAISGDYNSYEQYF.

CDR3 nucleotides: TGTGCCAGCAGTGAAGGCTGGAGTACCTACGAGCAGTACTTC. Residues: CASSEGWSTYEQYF. The V call is TRBV2, the J call TRBJ2-7, with D unresolved. The germline V and J ends were trimmed by 1 base and 2 bases, with 9 bases remaining between them. CDR3 length: 14 residues. Germline values: CDR1 SNHLY, CDR2 FYNNEI.

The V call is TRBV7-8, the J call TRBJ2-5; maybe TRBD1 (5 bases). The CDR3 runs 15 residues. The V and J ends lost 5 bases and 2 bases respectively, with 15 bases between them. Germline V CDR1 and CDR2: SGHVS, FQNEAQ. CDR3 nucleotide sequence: TGTGCCAGCAGCCCGGCAGGGCTGCCACAAGAGACCCAGTACTTC. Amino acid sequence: CASSPAGLPQETQYF.